Described below is a single T cell receptor beta chain sequence and its context. Its antigen is not identified. The sample holds other DNA sequences that translate to the same CDR3. This entry is derived from a study of cytomegalovirus exposure and HLA in healthy donors. Study-wide findings and caveats: The listing of 150 to 200 TCR beta chains classed them as cytomegalovirus-associated.

The PCR contained 60 Vbeta and 13 Jbeta primers. Only in-frame clones appear in the TCRdb table, and some are missing; sequencing was by immunoSEQ multiplex PCR. The table lists 100,000 to 150,000 clones, around 84% of them singletons. V shed 3 bases and J 8 bases; nucleotides not matched to a gene: 9. CDR1 and CDR2 from the germline V gene are GTSNPN and SVGIG (reference sequence). CDR3 size: 13 residues. This sequence joins TRBV30 and TRBJ1-2, with 7 bases identical to TRBD1. Sequencing was done on a sample of PBMCs. The clonotype originates from a woman aged 18-29 years in good health and CMV-seropositive. CDR3 in amino acids: CAWRQDRYYGYTF. The CDR3 coding sequence is TGTGCCTGGAGACAGGACAGGTATTACGGCTACACCTTC.